This T cell receptor (beta chain) was obtained from a study of T-cell memory formation after mild COVID-19. Looking at the study overall: Each donor largely had its own TCR clusters.

Constant-segment-primed 5'RACE gave TCR alpha and TCR beta cDNA libraries with sample barcodes and UMIs. TCRdb reprocessed the 5' RACE reads via MiXCR and lists one record per CDR3 protein. This repertoire shows approximately 500,000 distinct CDR3 sequences, around a quarter found once; its top ten account for around 13%. Germline lookup yields CDR1 LGHDT and CDR2 YNNKEL (reference sequence). This CDR3 has 13 residues. V was shortened by 3 bases and J by 1 base, with 6 bases between the two germline ends. A word on this clonotype: Its specificity is unknown.

Study-level results: Whereas later expanders leaned CD4+, clones contracting day 15 to 85 showed a balanced CD4/CD8 makeup. There were some responding clones in pre-infection memory, which suggested that cross-reactive memory had joined.

The TCR originated in an adult woman who had mild COVID-19 (a few samples of this study predate the infection). Cell type and time point are not known. The sequenced material came from PBMCs or a T cell subset sorted from them (not recorded which). The chain is built from TRBV3-1 and TRBJ1-1, with unresolved D. The CDR3 bases are TGTGCCAGCAGCCATAGACAGAACACTGAAGCTTTCTTT. It encodes CASSHRQNTEAFF.